These T cell receptor beta chains were read from a single sample in a study of response to subunit inactivated influenza vaccine. A single record per CDR3 protein comes from TCRdb applying MiXCR to the RT-PCR reads. Here the sample spans some 300,000 distinct CDR3 sequences, over 20% being singletons. This specimen consisted of PBMCs from blood, obtained less than 22 months after vaccination. These receptors originate from a man between 50 and 75 years old who received an inactivated influenza vaccine. The CDR3 runs from the conserved cysteine through the conserved F or W. The D gene is left open where the match is weak. Part of the rows lack a size; the others show once, few, many or a class for expanded clones.

V	D	J	size	CDR3	DNA
TRBV6-1	NA	TRBJ2-2	NA	CASSGQSTGELFF	TGTGCCAGCAGTGGTCAGTCAACCGGGGAGCTGTTTTTT
TRBV5-1	NA	TRBJ1-1	few	CASSPDTGNTEAFF	TGCGCCAGCAGCCCGGACACAGGGAACACTGAAGCTTTCTTT
TRBV6-9	NA	TRBJ2-5	once	CASSYQGGWRSETQYF	TGTGCCAGCAGTTACCAGGGGGGATGGAGATCAGAGACCCAGTACTTC
TRBV20-1	TRBD1	TRBJ1-2	NA	CSAPRARQGNYGYTF	TGCAGTGCCCCCCGGGCCCGACAGGGGAACTATGGCTACACCTTC
TRBV5-1	NA	TRBJ2-1	NA	CATRGFPSSYNEQFF	TGCGCCACCAGGGGTTTCCCGAGCTCCTACAATGAGCAGTTCTTC
TRBV10-1	NA	TRBJ1-1	few	CASSDGQTEAFF	TGCGCCAGCAGTGACGGACAGACTGAAGCTTTCTTT
TRBV18	TRBD1	TRBJ1-2	few	CASSPFGTGTGDYGYTF	TGTGCCAGCTCACCATTCGGTACCGGGACAGGGGACTATGGCTACACCTTC
TRBV20-1	TRBD1	TRBJ2-7	NA	CSARGTGVYEQYF	TGCAGTGCTAGAGGGACAGGGGTATACGAGCAGTACTTC
TRBV20-1	TRBD2	TRBJ2-1	NA	CSVGGGNNNEQFF	TGCAGTGTGGGCGGGGGGAATAACAATGAGCAGTTCTTC
TRBV11-2	NA	TRBJ1-1	NA	CASSLEFGRKSTEAFF	TGTGCCAGCAGCTTAGAATTTGGCCGAAAGAGCACTGAAGCTTTCTTT
TRBV20-1	TRBD1	TRBJ1-2	NA	CSARVPGGIYGYTF	TGCAGTGCTAGAGTACCAGGGGGGATCTATGGCTACACCTTC
TRBV20-1	TRBD2	TRBJ2-7	NA	CSARDYLLAGTGEQYF	TGCAGTGCTAGGGACTACCTACTAGCGGGGACTGGAGAGCAGTACTTC
TRBV10-3	NA	TRBJ2-1	few	CAISRDRVIRWGSGNPHKEQFF	TGTGCCATCAGCCGGGACAGGGTCATCCGGTGGGGTAGCGGGAATCCCCACAAGGAGCAGTTCTTC
TRBV6-6	NA	TRBJ2-7	NA	CASSYGRAYEQYF	TGTGCCAGCAGTTACGGGCGCGCCTACGAACAGTACTTC
TRBV12-3/TRBV12-4	NA	TRBJ2-1	few	CASSPSGGSYNEQFF	TGTGCCAGCAGCCCTAGTGGGGGCTCCTACAATGAGCAGTTCTTC
TRBV12-3/TRBV12-4	NA	TRBJ2-6	few	CASRKRGFWGANVLTF	TGTGCCAGCAGAAAAAGGGGGTTCTGGGGGGCCAACGTCCTGACTTTC
TRBV6-2/TRBV6-3	NA	TRBJ2-7	NA	CASSYRTGLSSEQYF	TGTGCCAGCAGTTACCGGACAGGACTAAGTAGCGAGCAGTACTTC
TRBV18	NA	TRBJ1-6	few	CASSQYQVGGNSPLHF	TGTGCCAGCTCACAGTACCAGGTCGGGGGGAATTCACCCCTCCACTTT
TRBV9	NA	TRBJ1-3	NA	CASSHQASGNTIYF	TGTGCCAGCAGCCACCAAGCATCTGGAAACACCATATATTTT
TRBV25-1	NA	TRBJ1-1	few	CASQGFAEAFF	TGTGCCAGTCAGGGATTTGCTGAAGCTTTCTTT
TRBV5-1	NA	TRBJ2-3	NA	CASSSTPEQDTQYF	TGCGCCAGCAGCTCCACTCCGGAACAAGATACGCAGTATTTT
TRBV7-2	NA	TRBJ1-2	many	CASSAGHRSGGYTF	TGTGCCAGCAGCGCCGGACACAGGTCGGGAGGCTACACCTTC
TRBV20-1	TRBD2	TRBJ2-3	NA	CSAAMTSGRAPDTQYF	TGCAGTGCTGCCATGACTAGCGGGAGGGCCCCAGATACGCAGTATTTT
TRBV27	NA	TRBJ2-7	NA	CASSLSTHSYEQYF	TGTGCCAGCAGTTTATCGACCCATAGCTACGAGCAGTACTTC
TRBV5-5	NA	TRBJ2-1	few	CASTLVGNEQFF	TGTGCCAGCACCTTAGTGGGGAATGAGCAGTTCTTC
TRBV7-9	NA	TRBJ1-6	NA	CASRPDYNSPLHF	TGTGCCAGCCGGCCAGATTATAATTCACCCCTCCACTTT
TRBV6-2/TRBV6-3	TRBD2	TRBJ2-1	NA	CASSSRLAGAYNEQFF	TGTGCCAGCAGTTCTCGACTAGCGGGGGCCTACAATGAGCAGTTCTTC
TRBV12-3/TRBV12-4	TRBD1	TRBJ1-1	few	CASSLGQVTAEAFF	TGTGCCAGCAGCCTGGGACAGGTCACCGCTGAAGCTTTCTTT
TRBV29-1	NA	TRBJ1-1	few	CSVAPKKVNTEAFF	TGCAGCGTTGCCCCAAAGAAGGTGAACACTGAAGCTTTCTTT
TRBV10-1	NA	TRBJ1-1	many	CASRLGVDGEAFF	TGCGCCAGCAGGTTGGGCGTGGATGGTGAAGCTTTCTTT
TRBV25-1	NA	TRBJ1-2	NA	CASSDQGHRRNYGYTF	TGTGCCAGCAGTGATCAAGGACATAGGCGTAACTATGGCTACACCTTC
TRBV30	NA	TRBJ2-1	NA	CAWSVPPGGEFF	TGTGCCTGGAGTGTACCCCCGGGCGGGGAGTTCTTC
TRBV3-1	NA	TRBJ1-6	NA	CASSQVGRGFMNSPLHF	TGTGCCAGCAGCCAAGTTGGCAGGGGTTTTATGAATTCACCCCTCCACTTT
TRBV7-7	TRBD2	TRBJ2-1	few	CASSSGLAGIDEQFF	TGTGCCAGCAGCTCGGGACTAGCGGGAATAGACGAGCAGTTCTTC
TRBV15	NA	TRBJ2-2	few	CATSRPGTAGELFF	TGTGCCACCAGCAGACCTGGGACCGCCGGGGAGCTGTTTTTT
TRBV20-1	NA	TRBJ2-2	NA	CSAIPGGRTGELFF	TGCAGTGCTATCCCGGGGGGCCGAACCGGGGAGCTGTTTTTT
TRBV3-1	NA	TRBJ1-2	NA	CASSFPGWSFGGYTF	TGTGCCAGCAGCTTTCCAGGGTGGAGTTTCGGTGGCTACACCTTC
TRBV2	TRBD2	TRBJ2-1	few	CASSGSGGNEQFF	TGTGCCAGCAGTGGATCGGGGGGCAATGAGCAGTTCTTC
TRBV6-1	NA	TRBJ2-7	few	CASSSDWGTEQYF	TGTGCCAGCAGCTCCGATTGGGGGACGGAGCAGTACTTC
TRBV7-2	NA	TRBJ2-5	NA	CASSPTRQETQYF	TGTGCCAGCAGCCCGACTAGACAAGAGACCCAGTACTTC
TRBV7-6	TRBD2	TRBJ2-1	NA	CASSLSSAGGSYNEQFF	TGTGCCAGCAGCTTAAGCTCCGCGGGAGGTTCATACAATGAGCAGTTCTTC